This TCR beta chain was found in a study of blood T cell repertoires in COVID-19. The overall study: Sample material is recorded as cDNA or gDNA derived from T cells, B-cell-depleted T cells, or PBMCs.

How the authors handled the data: Scientists estimated how many nucleated cells there were by amplifying reference gene primers. Sequencing was performed with immunoSEQ multiplex PCR; in TCRdb, only in-frame clones are kept and a portion is missing. D and trimming were read from the DNA, whereas the V and J calls and clone size are those reported in that table. The sample has some 240,000 clones, 75% to 90% seen once. Participants spanned ages about 18 to 90 years and resided in 20 to 30 US areas. In the 2 weeks before study entry, exposed participants met a COVID-19 case, which was PCR-confirmed or clinician-diagnosed. The junction had 7 bases not matched to a gene; V was cut back by 2 bases and J by 5 bases. The CDR3 is made up of 16 amino acids. Germline assignment: CDR1 MNHEY and CDR2 SVGEGT.

The origin of this receptor is a woman in her thirties or forties who had been exposed to COVID-19. V and J are TRBV6-2 or TRBV6-3 and TRBJ2-3; the match to TRBD2 covers 10 bases. The sequencing sample was made of PBMCs or T cells enriched from blood (not recorded which). CDR3: CASSYEVQRGGDTQYF. The CDR3 nucleotides are TGTGCCAGCAGTTACGAAGTCCAGCGGGGGGGAGATACGCAGTATTTT.